The subject of this entry is one TCR beta chain. Its specific antigen is unknown. Base quality data are lacking; no much larger clone is found one base away. The data stem from a study of T cells in Graves' hyperthyroidism and ophthalmopathy (dated by TCRdb to the late 2010s). The study in broad terms: Peripheral blood samples were taken at the time of initial diagnosis, prior to any treatment. The 75 to 100 discovery patients were divided at random into training and test sets in a 7:3 ratio. The paper reports TCR Vbeta CDR3 sequencing of over 120 peripheral blood samples: 40 to 45 ophthalmopathy, around 80 hyperthyroidism and around 17 progressor patients. Prospective prediction of ophthalmopathy was tested in an independent validation cohort of 18 to 20 hyperthyroidism patients and 15 to 17 patients who later progressed to ophthalmopathy. Thyroid tissue and blood T-cell repertoires from six Graves' hyperthyroidism patients were also compared in the study. After blood sampling, hyperthyroidism patients were treated with methimazole at a starting dose of 30 mg daily, and ophthalmopathy patients were treated with high-dose intravenous methylprednisolone. A discovery cohort of around 98 patients, roughly 45 with Graves' ophthalmopathy and approximately 55 with stable Graves' hyperthyroidism, was used to find distinguishing TCR V-J signatures. What the authors observed across the whole study: Most expanded thyroid clonotypes (frequency above 0.001) were also detected in blood, suggesting blood repertoires may reflect thyroid immune responses. In cross-validation, a model built on a 13 V-J signature told ophthalmopathy apart from stable hyperthyroidism with over 85% sensitivity and around 83% specificity, and in testing the same model reached 80%/75%. Sample size was not statistically predetermined, and blinding of investigators to group allocation was not performed. In validation, progression to ophthalmopathy was predicted by the model with nearly 71% sensitivity and roughly 76% specificity, a median of around 6.5 months before onset.

The CDR3, cysteine through phenylalanine, is 14 amino acids long. Here the CDR3 DNA is all that survives: 42 bases in frame from base 1. CDR1 is given as DFQATT and CDR2 as SNEGSKA, both from the germline V gene (reference sequence). V is reduced by 0 bases and J by 7 bases, leaving a spacing of 13 bases between them. A patient counted as having stable Graves' hyperthyroidism if no progression to ophthalmopathy occurred over 18 months of follow-up. Hyperthyroidism patients were aged 18 to 65 years and newly diagnosed, with disease duration of less than 2 months. The study excluded patients with uncontrolled infections, other autoimmune diseases, pregnancy or lactation. Diagnoses relied on clinical symptoms, serum thyroxine and TRAb, thyroid ultrasound and orbital computed tomography. PBMCs were isolated from around 10 ml of fresh peripheral blood by Ficoll-Paque density gradient centrifugation. Total RNA was extracted using Trizol reagent, and RNA quality was assessed on an Agilent 2100 Bioanalyzer.

The TCR beta CDR3 regions were amplified from the RNA transcripts. The TCR CDR3 was subjected to a first round of RT-PCR using the HTBI primer set and the Qiagen OneStep RT-PCR kit. The libraries were constructed in a second round of multiplex PCR and then size-selected and purified. The libraries were sequenced on an Illumina HiSeq2000 using paired-end 100 bp reads. In the original analysis: SOAPnuke was used to process the raw data, throwing out any read that contained adapters or uncalled bases, had a mean Phred below 15, or lacked an exact constant-primer or identifier match. High-quality paired reads were merged using COPE v1.2.5, and each unique nucleotide sequence was defined as a clonotype. MiTCR v1.1 was used to align clonotypes to the IMGT TRBV, TRBD and TRBJ reference segments. The analysis was restricted to V-J combinations with a frequency above 0.0001, which together covered roughly 99% of the repertoires. The TCS score was defined as the ratio of F50 (clonal expansion) to E x V (chaos), calculated using BLOSUM62-based TCRdist between CDR3 peptides within each V-J. Welch's t-statistics and random forest reduced roughly 540 V-J features to 13, which were used in a naive Bayes classifier (R e1071). TCRdb cleaned the public reads at Q25 with fastp, built clones with MiXCR and kept in-frame beta chains. Here each entry gathers all rows of one CDR3 protein and keeps the most common genes and DNA. None of the V and J calls come from the authors' own analysis; TCRdb made them. The sample table records about 500,000 distinct CDR3 sequences; approximately 15% of these occur just once. The ten largest make up less than 20% of the sample.

This TCR was sampled from a woman younger than 35 with Graves' hyperthyroidism. The rearranged segments are TRBV20-1 and TRBJ1-5, and perhaps TRBD1 as D gene, on 5 matching bases. The source material was blood. The CDR3 sequence is CSARDQGASQPQHF. The nucleotide sequence is given as TGCAGTGCTAGAGATCAAGGGGCCAGCCAGCCCCAGCATTTT.